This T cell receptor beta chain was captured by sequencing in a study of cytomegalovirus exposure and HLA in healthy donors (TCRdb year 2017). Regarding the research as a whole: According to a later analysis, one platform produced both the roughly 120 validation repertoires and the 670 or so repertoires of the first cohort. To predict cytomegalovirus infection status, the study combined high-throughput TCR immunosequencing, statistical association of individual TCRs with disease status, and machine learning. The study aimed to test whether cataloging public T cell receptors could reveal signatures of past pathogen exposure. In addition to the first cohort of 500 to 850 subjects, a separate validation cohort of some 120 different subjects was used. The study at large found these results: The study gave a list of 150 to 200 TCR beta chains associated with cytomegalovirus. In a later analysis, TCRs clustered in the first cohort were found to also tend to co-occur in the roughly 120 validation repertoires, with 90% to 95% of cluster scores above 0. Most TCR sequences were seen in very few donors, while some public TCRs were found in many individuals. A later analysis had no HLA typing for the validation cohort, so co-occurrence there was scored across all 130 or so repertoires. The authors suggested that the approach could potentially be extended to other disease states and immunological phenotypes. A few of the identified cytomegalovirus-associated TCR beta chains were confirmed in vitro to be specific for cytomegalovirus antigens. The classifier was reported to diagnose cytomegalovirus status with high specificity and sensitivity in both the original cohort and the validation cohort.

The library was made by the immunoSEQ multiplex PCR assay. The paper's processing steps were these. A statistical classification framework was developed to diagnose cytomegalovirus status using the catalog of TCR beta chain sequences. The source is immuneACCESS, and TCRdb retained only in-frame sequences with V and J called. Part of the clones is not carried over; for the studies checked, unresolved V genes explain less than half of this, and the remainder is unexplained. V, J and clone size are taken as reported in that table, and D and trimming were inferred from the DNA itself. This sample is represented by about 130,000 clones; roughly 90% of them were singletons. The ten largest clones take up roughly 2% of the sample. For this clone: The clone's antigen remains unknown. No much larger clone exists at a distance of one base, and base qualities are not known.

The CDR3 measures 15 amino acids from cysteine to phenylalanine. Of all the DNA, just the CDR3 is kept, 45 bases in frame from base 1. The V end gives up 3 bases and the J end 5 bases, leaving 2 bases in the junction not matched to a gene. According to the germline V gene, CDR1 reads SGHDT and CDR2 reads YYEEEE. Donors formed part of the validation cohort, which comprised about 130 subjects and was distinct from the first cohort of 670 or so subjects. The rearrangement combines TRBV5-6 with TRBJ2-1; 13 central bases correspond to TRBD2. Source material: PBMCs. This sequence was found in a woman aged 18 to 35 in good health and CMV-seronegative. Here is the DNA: TGTGCCAGCAGCTCCGGGACTAGCGGGAACAATGAGCAGTTCTTC. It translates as CASSSGTSGNNEQFF.